Listed below are T cell receptor beta chains from one sample, sequenced in a study of regulatory T cells in long-lasting Graves disease. TCRdb passed the multiplex PCR reads through MiXCR, listing each CDR3 protein once. Of about 540,000 distinct CDR3 sequences listed, about 14% are singletons. This same sample was also part of a study on T cells in Graves' hyperthyroidism and ophthalmopathy.

The material sequenced was peripheral blood mononuclear cells (PBMCs), taken at new diagnosis, from a patient treated with antithyroid drugs. The receptors shown here come from a man aged 30-40 years with Graves disease. CDR3s include the opening cysteine and the closing phenylalanine or tryptophan. Fields, in order: V gene, CDR3 length, J gene, D gene, clone size, CDR3 DNA, CDR3 protein. The D gene is left open where the match is weak. Size tells how often a clone was seen (once, few, many) or the class of an expanded clone, and some rows leave it out.

v_call: TRBV12-3/TRBV12-4
cdr3_length: 15
j_call: TRBJ2-1
d_call: TRBD2
clone_size: many
cdr3_nt: TGTGCCAGCAGGCCCCGGAGCGGGAGTAGGGATGAGCAGTTCTTC
cdr3_aa: CASRPRSGSRDEQFF

v_call: TRBV7-9
cdr3_length: 13
j_call: TRBJ1-1
d_call: -
clone_size: many
cdr3_nt: TGTGCCAGCAGCGGCGGTGTTAACACTGAAGCTTTCTTT
cdr3_aa: CASSGGVNTEAFF

v_call: TRBV11-2
cdr3_length: 15
j_call: TRBJ2-7
d_call: TRBD2
clone_size: few
cdr3_nt: TGTGCCAGCAGCTTAAATCCAAGCGGGGGCTACGAGCAGTACTTC
cdr3_aa: CASSLNPSGGYEQYF

v_call: TRBV20-1
cdr3_length: 14
j_call: TRBJ1-4
d_call: TRBD1
clone_size: few
cdr3_nt: TGCAGTGCTAGAGATCAGGGGGGGACAGAAAAACTGTTTTTT
cdr3_aa: CSARDQGGTEKLFF

v_call: TRBV10-3
cdr3_length: 13
j_call: TRBJ1-2
d_call: -
clone_size: few
cdr3_nt: TGTGCCATCAGTGGGGGCATCGGCTATGGCTACACCTTC
cdr3_aa: CAISGGIGYGYTF

v_call: TRBV5-6
cdr3_length: 15
j_call: TRBJ2-3
d_call: -
clone_size: many
cdr3_nt: TGTGCCAGCAGCTTTAGTTGGGCTAGCGATGGTACGCAGTATTTT
cdr3_aa: CASSFSWASDGTQYF

v_call: TRBV5-6
cdr3_length: 13
j_call: TRBJ1-5
d_call: -
clone_size: -
cdr3_nt: TGTGCCAGCAGCTCAGACACCGATCAGCCCCAGCATTTT
cdr3_aa: CASSSDTDQPQHF

v_call: TRBV6-2/TRBV6-3
cdr3_length: 15
j_call: TRBJ2-7
d_call: -
clone_size: many
cdr3_nt: TGTGCCAGCAGTTACTCGGGAGGTTTCTCCTACGAGCAGTACTTC
cdr3_aa: CASSYSGGFSYEQYF

v_call: TRBV2
cdr3_length: 13
j_call: TRBJ2-1
d_call: -
clone_size: many
cdr3_nt: TGTGCCAGCAGTCCCGCCCGCTGGGATGAGCAGTTCTTC
cdr3_aa: CASSPARWDEQFF

v_call: TRBV29-1
cdr3_length: 14
j_call: TRBJ2-3
d_call: -
clone_size: many
cdr3_nt: TGCAGCGTTGAATTGGGGACAAGGACAGATACGCAGTATTTT
cdr3_aa: CSVELGTRTDTQYF

v_call: TRBV7-9
cdr3_length: 15
j_call: TRBJ2-1
d_call: -
clone_size: many
cdr3_nt: TGTGCCAGCAGCTTAAGGAGGGGGGCAGGCGATGAGCAGTTCTTC
cdr3_aa: CASSLRRGAGDEQFF

v_call: TRBV27
cdr3_length: 14
j_call: TRBJ1-5
d_call: -
clone_size: -
cdr3_nt: TGTGCCAGCAGTTTATCCGGACTCAATCAGCCCCAGCATTTT
cdr3_aa: CASSLSGLNQPQHF

v_call: TRBV15
cdr3_length: 14
j_call: TRBJ1-3
d_call: -
clone_size: many
cdr3_nt: TGTGCCACCAGCAGAGCTCGCTTAGGAAACACCATATATTTT
cdr3_aa: CATSRARLGNTIYF